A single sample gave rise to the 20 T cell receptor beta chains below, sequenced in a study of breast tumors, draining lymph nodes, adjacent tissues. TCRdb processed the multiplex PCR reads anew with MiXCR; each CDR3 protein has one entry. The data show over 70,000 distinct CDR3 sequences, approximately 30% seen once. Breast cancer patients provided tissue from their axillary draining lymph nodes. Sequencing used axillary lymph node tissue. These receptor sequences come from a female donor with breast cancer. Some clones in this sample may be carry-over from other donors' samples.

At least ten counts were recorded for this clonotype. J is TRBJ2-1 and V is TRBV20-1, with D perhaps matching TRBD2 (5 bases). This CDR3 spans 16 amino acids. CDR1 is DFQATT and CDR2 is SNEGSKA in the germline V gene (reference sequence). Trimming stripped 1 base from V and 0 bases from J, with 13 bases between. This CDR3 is CSARARGASSYNEQFF. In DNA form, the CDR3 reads TGCAGTGCTAGAGCCCGGGGAGCCAGCTCCTACAATGAGCAGTTCTTC.

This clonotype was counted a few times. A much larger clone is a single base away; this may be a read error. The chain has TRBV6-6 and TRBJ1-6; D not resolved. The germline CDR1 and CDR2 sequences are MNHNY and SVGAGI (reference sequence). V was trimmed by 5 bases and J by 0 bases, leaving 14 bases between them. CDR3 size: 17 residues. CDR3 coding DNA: TGTGCCAGCAGTCACTTGGACTTGGGCTCCTATAATTCACCCCTCCACTTT. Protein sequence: CASSHLDLGSYNSPLHF.

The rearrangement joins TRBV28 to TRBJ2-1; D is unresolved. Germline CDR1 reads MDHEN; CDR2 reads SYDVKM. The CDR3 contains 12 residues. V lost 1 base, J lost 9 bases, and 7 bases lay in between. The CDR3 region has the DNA TGTGCCAGCAGTTTATATTCCACTGAGCAGTTCTTC. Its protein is CASSLYSTEQFF.

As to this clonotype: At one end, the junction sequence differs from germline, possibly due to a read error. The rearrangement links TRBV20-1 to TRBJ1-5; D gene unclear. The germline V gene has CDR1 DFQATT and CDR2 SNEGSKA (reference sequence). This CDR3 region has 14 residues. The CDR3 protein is CSAGIQDGNPPQHF. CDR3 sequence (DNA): TGCAGTGCGGGGATCCAGGACGGTAATCCGCCCCAGCATTTT.

The CDR3: CASSVLAGPNLAKNIQYF. In nucleotides, the CDR3 is TGTGCCAGCAGCGTACTAGCGGGACCAAACCTAGCCAAAAACATTCAGTACTTC. V gene TRBV5-4 combines with J gene TRBJ2-4; 10 bases are a match to TRBD2. J was trimmed by 0 bases and V by 4 bases; bases with no gene match: 10. This CDR3 has 18 amino acids. From germline, CDR1 is SGHNT and CDR2 YYREEE (reference sequence). The full variable domain, completed using reference TRBV5-4 and TRBJ2-4, is ETGVTQSPTHLIKTRGQQVTLRCSSQSGHNTVSWYQQALGQGPQFIFQYYREEENGRGNFPPRFSGLQFPNYSSELNVNALELDDSALYLCASSVLAGPNLAKNIQYFGAGTRLSVL.

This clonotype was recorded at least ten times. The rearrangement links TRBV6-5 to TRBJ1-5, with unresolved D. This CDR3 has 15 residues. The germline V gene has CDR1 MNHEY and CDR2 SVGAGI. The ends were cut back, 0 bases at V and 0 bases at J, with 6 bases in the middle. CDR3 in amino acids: CASSYSPGSNQPQHF. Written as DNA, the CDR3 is TGTGCCAGCAGTTACTCGCCGGGTAGCAATCAGCCCCAGCATTTT.

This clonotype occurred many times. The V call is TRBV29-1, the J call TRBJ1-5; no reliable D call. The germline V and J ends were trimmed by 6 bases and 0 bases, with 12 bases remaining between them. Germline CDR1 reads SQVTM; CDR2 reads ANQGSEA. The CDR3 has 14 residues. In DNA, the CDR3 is TGCAGCGTCGTGACCGCAGATAGCAATCAGCCCCAGCATTTT. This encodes CSVVTADSNQPQHF.

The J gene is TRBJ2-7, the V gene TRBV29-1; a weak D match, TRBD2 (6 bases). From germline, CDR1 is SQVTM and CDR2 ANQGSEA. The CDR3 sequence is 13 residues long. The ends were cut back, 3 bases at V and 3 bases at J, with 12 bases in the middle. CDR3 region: CSVERQGGYEQYF. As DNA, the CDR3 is TGCAGCGTTGAGAGGCAGGGAGGCTACGAGCAGTACTTC.

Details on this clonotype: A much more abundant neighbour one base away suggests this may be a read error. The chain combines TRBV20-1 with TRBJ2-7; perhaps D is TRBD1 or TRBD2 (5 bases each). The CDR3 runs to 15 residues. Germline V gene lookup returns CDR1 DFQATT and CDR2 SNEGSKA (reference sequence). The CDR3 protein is CSATGTAGGAYERYF. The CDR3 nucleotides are TGCAGTGCTACCGGGACGGCTGGCGGTGCCTACGAGCGGTACTTC.

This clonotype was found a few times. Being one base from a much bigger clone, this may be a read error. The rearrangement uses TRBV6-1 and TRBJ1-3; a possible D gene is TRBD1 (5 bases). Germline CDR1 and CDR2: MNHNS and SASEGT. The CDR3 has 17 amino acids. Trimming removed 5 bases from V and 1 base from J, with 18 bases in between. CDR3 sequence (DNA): TGTGCCAGCAGTCACTCAGGGTGGGATTATTCTGGAAACACCATATATTTT. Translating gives CASSHSGWDYSGNTIYF.

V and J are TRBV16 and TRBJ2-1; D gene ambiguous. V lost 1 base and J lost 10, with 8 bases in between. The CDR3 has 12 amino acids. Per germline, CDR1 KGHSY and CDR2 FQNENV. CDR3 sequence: CASSQWMEEQFF. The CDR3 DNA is TGTGCCAGCAGCCAATGGATGGAGGAGCAGTTCTTC.

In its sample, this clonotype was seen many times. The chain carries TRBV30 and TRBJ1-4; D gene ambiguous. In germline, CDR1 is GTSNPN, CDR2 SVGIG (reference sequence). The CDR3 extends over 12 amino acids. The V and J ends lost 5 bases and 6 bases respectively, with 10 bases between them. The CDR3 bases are TGTGCCTGGTCAGGACCCTATGAAAAACTGTTTTTT. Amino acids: CAWSGPYEKLFF.

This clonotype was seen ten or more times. The CDR3, as DNA: TGTGCCAGCAGCTTTGACAGGTCGGAGCAGTACTTC. Translated, it gives CASSFDRSEQYF. The chain has TRBV7-9 and TRBJ2-7, with D possibly matching TRBD1 (6 bases). This CDR3 region has 12 residues. CDR1 and CDR2 (germline): SEHNR, FQNEAQ (reference sequence). V shed 3 bases and J shed 7 bases, with 10 bases lying between them.

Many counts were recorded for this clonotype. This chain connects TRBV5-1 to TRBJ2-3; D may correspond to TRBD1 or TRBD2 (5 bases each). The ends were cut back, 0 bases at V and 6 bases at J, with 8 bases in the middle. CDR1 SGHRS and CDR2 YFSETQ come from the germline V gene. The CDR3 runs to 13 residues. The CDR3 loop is CASSLGGVDTQYF. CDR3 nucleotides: TGCGCCAGCAGCTTGGGAGGGGTGGATACGCAGTATTTT.

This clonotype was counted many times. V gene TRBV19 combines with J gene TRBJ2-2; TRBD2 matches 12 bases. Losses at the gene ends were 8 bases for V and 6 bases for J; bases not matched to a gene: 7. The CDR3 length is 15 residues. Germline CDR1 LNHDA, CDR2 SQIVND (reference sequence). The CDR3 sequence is CASSKTSGSSGELFF. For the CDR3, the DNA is TGTGCCAGTTCGAAGACTAGCGGGAGTTCCGGGGAGCTGTTTTTT.

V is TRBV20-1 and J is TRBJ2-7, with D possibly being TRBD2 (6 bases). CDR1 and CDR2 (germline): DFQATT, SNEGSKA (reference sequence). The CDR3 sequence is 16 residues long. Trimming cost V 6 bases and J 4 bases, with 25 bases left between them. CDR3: CSAHPAGSAVIYEQYF. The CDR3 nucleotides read TGCAGTGCACATCCAGCGGGCTCCGCCGTTATTTACGAGCAGTACTTC.

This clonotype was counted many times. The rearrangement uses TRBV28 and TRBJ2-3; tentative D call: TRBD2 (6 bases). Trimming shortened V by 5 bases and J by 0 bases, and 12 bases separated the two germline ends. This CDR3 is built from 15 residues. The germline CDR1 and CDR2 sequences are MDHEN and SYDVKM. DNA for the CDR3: TGTGCCAGCAGTATCTCCGGGACTAGCACAGATACGCAGTATTTT. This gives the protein CASSISGTSTDTQYF.

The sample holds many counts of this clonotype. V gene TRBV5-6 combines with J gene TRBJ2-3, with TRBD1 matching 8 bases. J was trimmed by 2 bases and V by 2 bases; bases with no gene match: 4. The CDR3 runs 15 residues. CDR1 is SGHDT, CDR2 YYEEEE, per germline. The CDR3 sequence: CASSLTGGLTDTQYF. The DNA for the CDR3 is TGTGCCAGCAGCTTAACAGGGGGACTCACAGATACGCAGTATTTT.

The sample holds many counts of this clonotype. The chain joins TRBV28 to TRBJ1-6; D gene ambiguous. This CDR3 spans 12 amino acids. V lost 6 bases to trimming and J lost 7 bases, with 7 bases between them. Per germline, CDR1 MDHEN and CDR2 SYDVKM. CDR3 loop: CASRVTNSPLHF. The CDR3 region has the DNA TGTGCCAGCAGGGTGACGAATTCACCCCTCCACTTT.

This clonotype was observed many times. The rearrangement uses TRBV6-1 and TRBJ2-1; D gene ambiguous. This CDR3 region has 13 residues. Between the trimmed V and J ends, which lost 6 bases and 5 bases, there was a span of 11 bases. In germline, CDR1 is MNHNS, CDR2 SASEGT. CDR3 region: CASRGISNNEQFF. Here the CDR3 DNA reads TGTGCCAGCAGGGGAATTAGCAACAATGAGCAGTTCTTC.